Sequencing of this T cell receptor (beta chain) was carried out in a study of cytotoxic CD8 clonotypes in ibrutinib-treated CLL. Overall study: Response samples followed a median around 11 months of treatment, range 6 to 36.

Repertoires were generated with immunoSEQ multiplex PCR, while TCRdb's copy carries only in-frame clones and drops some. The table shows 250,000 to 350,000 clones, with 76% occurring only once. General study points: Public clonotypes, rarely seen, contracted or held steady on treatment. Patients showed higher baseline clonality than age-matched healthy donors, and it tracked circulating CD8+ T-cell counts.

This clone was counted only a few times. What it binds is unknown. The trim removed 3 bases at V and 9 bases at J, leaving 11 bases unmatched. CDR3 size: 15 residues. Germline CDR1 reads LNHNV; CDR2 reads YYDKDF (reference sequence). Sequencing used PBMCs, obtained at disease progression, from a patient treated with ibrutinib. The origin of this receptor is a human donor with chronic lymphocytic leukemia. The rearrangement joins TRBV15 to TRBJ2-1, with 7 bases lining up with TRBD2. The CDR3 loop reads CATSRGGAREGEQFF. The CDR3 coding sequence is TGTGCCACCAGCAGGGGAGGGGCGAGGGAGGGTGAGCAGTTCTTC.